The rows below give T cell receptor beta chains drawn from one sample of a study of shared clonotypes between healthy human individuals. Assay used: immunoSEQ multiplex PCR; TCRdb lists only in-frame clones, some missing. The profile shows over a million clones, 70% to 80% of them singletons. The specimen sequenced was memory CD4+ T cells from PBMCs. All receptors come from a man aged 18 to 30 in good health. Some clones in this sample may be carry-over from other donors' samples. CDR3s include the opening cysteine and the closing phenylalanine or tryptophan. The D gene is left open where the match is weak. For some rows the clone size is stated as once, few or many, or as a class when expanded; others skip it.

V gene: TRBV5-4; J gene: TRBJ1-1; clone size: -; D gene: -; CDR3 protein: CASSLAQRTTRAGAEAFF; CDR3 DNA: TGTGCCAGCAGCTTGGCACAGCGCACCACCCGGGCTGGCGCTGAAGCTTTCTTT
V gene: TRBV5-4; J gene: TRBJ2-7; clone size: -; D gene: -; CDR3 protein: CASSLRATYEQYF; CDR3 DNA: TGTGCCAGCAGCTTGAGGGCCACCTACGAGCAGTACTTC
V gene: TRBV6-6; J gene: TRBJ2-7; clone size: once; D gene: TRBD1; CDR3 protein: CASSSRPGQTTQDF; CDR3 DNA: TGTGCCAGCAGCTCCCGGCCGGGACAGACTACTCAAGACTTC
V gene: TRBV5-1; J gene: TRBJ2-1; clone size: -; D gene: -; CDR3 protein: CASSRGPSEGNEQFF; CDR3 DNA: TGCGCCAGCAGCCGCGGGCCCTCAGAAGGCAATGAGCAGTTCTTC
V gene: TRBV7-2; J gene: TRBJ2-2; clone size: -; D gene: -; CDR3 protein: CASSPGSRGELFF; CDR3 DNA: TGTGCCAGCAGCCCTGGGTCTCGGGGGGAGCTGTTTTTT
V gene: TRBV18; J gene: TRBJ1-1; clone size: -; D gene: TRBD1; CDR3 protein: CASSPQTGTREAFF; CDR3 DNA: TGTGCCAGCTCACCTCAGACAGGGACACGTGAAGCTTTCTTT
V gene: TRBV28; J gene: TRBJ2-7; clone size: -; D gene: -; CDR3 protein: CASSPTVSYEQYF; CDR3 DNA: TGTGCCAGCAGTCCGACAGTTTCCTACGAGCAGTACTTC
V gene: TRBV14; J gene: TRBJ1-3; clone size: once; D gene: -; CDR3 protein: CASSRLTDRFGGNTIYF; CDR3 DNA: TGTGCCAGCAGCCGCCTCACCGACAGGTTTGGTGGAAACACCATATATTTT
V gene: TRBV5-4; J gene: TRBJ2-3; clone size: -; D gene: -; CDR3 protein: CASSLQVTDTQYF; CDR3 DNA: TGTGCCAGCAGCTTACAGGTCACAGATACGCAGTATTTT
V gene: TRBV10-3; J gene: TRBJ1-1; clone size: -; D gene: -; CDR3 protein: CAISGARSGNTEAFF; CDR3 DNA: TGTGCCATCAGTGGGGCACGGTCAGGAAACACTGAAGCTTTCTTT
V gene: TRBV10-3; J gene: TRBJ1-1; clone size: few; D gene: -; CDR3 protein: CAIKANSPHTEAFF; CDR3 DNA: TGTGCCATCAAAGCTAACAGCCCCCACACTGAAGCTTTCTTT
V gene: TRBV2; J gene: TRBJ2-1; clone size: -; D gene: -; CDR3 protein: CASSERGGEQFF; CDR3 DNA: TGTGCCAGCAGTGAACGAGGAGGTGAGCAGTTCTTC
V gene: TRBV28; J gene: TRBJ1-2; clone size: -; D gene: TRBD1; CDR3 protein: CASSPDRERGYTF; CDR3 DNA: TGTGCCAGCAGTCCCGACAGGGAGCGCGGCTACACCTTC
V gene: TRBV6-5; J gene: TRBJ1-1; clone size: -; D gene: TRBD1; CDR3 protein: CASSDRGGGTEAFF; CDR3 DNA: TGTGCCAGCAGCGACAGGGGCGGCGGAACTGAAGCTTTCTTT
V gene: TRBV2; J gene: TRBJ2-1; clone size: -; D gene: TRBD2; CDR3 protein: CASRGLAGAAKQFF; CDR3 DNA: TGTGCCAGCAGGGGACTAGCGGGAGCCGCAAAGCAGTTCTTC
V gene: TRBV7-3; J gene: TRBJ2-1; clone size: -; D gene: -; CDR3 protein: CASRLQGSSNEQFF; CDR3 DNA: TGTGCCAGCAGATTACAGGGTTCCTCCAATGAGCAGTTCTTC